The 32 T cell receptor beta chains reported below all come from one sample, sequenced in a study of technical replicates of blood from several donors. Method: immunoSEQ multiplex PCR; TCRdb's copy keeps in-frame clones and lacks some. The sample records 54,000 or so clones, roughly 94% being singletons. Sequencing used T cells isolated from PBMCs. The origin of the receptors is a human donor in good health.

The chain combines TRBV9 with TRBJ2-5; D not certain. V was trimmed by 3 bases and J by 8 bases, leaving 20 bases between them. This CDR3 region has 15 residues. The germline CDR1 and CDR2 sequences are SGDLS and YYNGEE. The DNA for the CDR3 is TGTGCCAGCAGCGCCAGTAGCAGCTCATCCCATACCCAGTACTTC. This sequence encodes CASSASSSSSHTQYF.

This sequence joins TRBV7-9 and TRBJ2-2; 9 positions agree with TRBD2. CDR3 size: 16 residues. The germline CDR1 and CDR2 sequences are SEHNR and FQNEAQ (reference sequence). The V segment lost 2 bases and the J segment 3 bases; nucleotides outside the gene matches: 4. The CDR3 spells CASSLFAGGYTGELFF. DNA for the CDR3: TGTGCCAGCAGCTTATTTGCGGGAGGGTACACCGGGGAGCTGTTTTTT.

V and J are TRBV5-1 and TRBJ2-6; a possible D gene is TRBD1 (6 bases). Per the germline V gene, CDR1 is SGHRS and CDR2 is YFSETQ. CDR3 length: 16 residues. V lost 0 bases to trimming and J lost 1 base, with 8 bases between them. The CDR3 nucleotides read TGCGCCAGCAGCTTGGTACAGGGTTCTGGGGCCAACGTCCTGACTTTC. As protein: CASSLVQGSGANVLTF.

The gene calls are TRBV6-5 and TRBJ2-7, with 11 bases lining up with TRBD2. V dropped 5 bases and J dropped 4; count of bases not matched to a gene: 7. The V gene's germline CDR1 is MNHEY and CDR2 SVGAGI. CDR3 length: 15 residues. For the CDR3, the DNA is TGTGCCAGCAGTCCTTTAGCGGGAGGGCCTTACGAGCAGTACTTC. Protein: CASSPLAGGPYEQYF.

The chain is built from TRBV10-1 and TRBJ2-2; TRBD1 agrees at 9 bases. The length of the CDR3 is 15 residues. CDR1 is WNHNN, CDR2 SYGVQD, per germline (reference sequence). V trimming: 6 bases; J trimming: 5 bases; junction bases outside the gene matches: 7. The DNA of the CDR3 is TGCGCCAGCAGAGCCGGGACAGGGCCAACCGGGGAGCTGTTTTTT. Its translation: CASRAGTGPTGELFF.

This rearrangement joins TRBV6-5 to TRBJ1-4, with a tentative D call TRBD1 (6 bases). The V and J ends lost 0 bases and 5 bases respectively, with 13 bases between them. Germline-derived CDR1 and CDR2 are MNHEY and SVGAGI. The CDR3 consists of 16 residues. The CDR3 DNA sequence: TGTGCCAGCAGTTACTCCGCCGGGACACCCAATGAAAAACTGTTTTTT. It codes for CASSYSAGTPNEKLFF.

The chain recombines TRBV5-6 with TRBJ2-2; 7 nucleotides line up with TRBD1. The trim removed 4 bases at V and 2 bases at J, leaving 8 bases unmatched. The CDR3 runs to 16 residues. Looked up from germline, CDR1 is SGHDT and CDR2 is YYEEEE. CDR3: CASSHRDSLNTGELFF. CDR3 DNA: TGTGCCAGCAGCCACAGGGACAGTCTAAACACCGGGGAGCTGTTTTTT.

The chain carries TRBV5-4 and TRBJ1-2; 7 positions agree with TRBD1. Trimming at V came to 3 bases and at J to 0 bases, leaving 14 bases not matched to a gene. The CDR3 sequence is 18 residues long. CDR1 is SGHNT, CDR2 YYREEE, per germline (reference sequence). For the CDR3, the DNA is TGTGCCAGCAGCTGGGGGTCTACAGGGGCAACCTCTAACTATGGCTACACCTTC. It translates to CASSWGSTGATSNYGYTF.

The chain is built from TRBV6-5 and TRBJ1-5; 7 bases are a match to TRBD1. The CDR3 has 13 residues. Germline V gene data show CDR1 as MNHEY and CDR2 as SVGAGI. The J segment lost 6 bases and the V segment lost 6 bases, leaving 5 bases of the junction unmatched. The CDR3 coding sequence is TGTGCCAGCAGGGGGACAGTGGGTCAGCCCCAGCATTTT. Amino acid sequence: CASRGTVGQPQHF.

The chain employs TRBV12-5 and TRBJ2-3; 15 nucleotides align to TRBD2. After removal of 2 bases from V and 4 bases from J, the junction contained 13 bases not matched to a gene. The CDR3 is 20 amino acids. Germline CDR1 reads LGHNT; CDR2 reads FRNRAP. CDR3 nucleotide sequence: TGTGCTAGTGGTTTGTTAATAGGACTAGCGGGGGGGCCCGGGTCAGATACGCAGTATTTT. It yields the protein CASGLLIGLAGGPGSDTQYF.

The chain has TRBV10-1 and TRBJ2-7, with D possibly matching TRBD2 (6 bases). Germline V lookup: CDR1 WNHNN, CDR2 SYGVQD (reference sequence). V was shortened by 5 bases and J by 1 base, with 9 bases between the two germline ends. The CDR3 totals 13 residues. CDR3 residues: CASSSGRSYEQYF. Written as DNA, the CDR3 is TGCGCCAGCAGTAGCGGGCGGTCCTACGAGCAGTACTTC.

The chain combines TRBV18 with TRBJ1-1; 7 nucleotides agree with TRBD1. CDR1 and CDR2 (germline): KGHSH, LQKENI. The CDR3 covers 14 residues. V lost 3 bases and J lost 2; bases outside the gene matches: 3. The CDR3 nucleotides read TGTGCCAGCTCACCGGGACAGACCAACACTGAAGCTTTCTTT. It encodes CASSPGQTNTEAFF.

V gene TRBV29-1 combines with J gene TRBJ2-3, with D perhaps TRBD2 (6 bases). The germline gives CDR1 SQVTM, CDR2 ANQGSEA. The CDR3 spans 14 residues. Trimming removed 3 bases from V and 5 bases from J, with 15 bases in between. The CDR3 sequence: CSVDRVGAGDTQYF. CDR3 in DNA: TGCAGCGTTGATCGAGTGGGAGCGGGAGATACGCAGTATTTT.

The chain uses TRBV7-9 and TRBJ2-5; 10 bases agree with TRBD2. Germline V CDR1 and CDR2: SEHNR, FQNEAQ (reference sequence). The CDR3 runs to 17 residues. Germline trimming cut 1 base from V and 0 bases from J; bases unmatched to any gene: 5. This chain's CDR3 is CASSLGDSGRYQETQYF. In nucleotides, the CDR3 is TGTGCCAGCAGCTTAGGTGATAGCGGGAGGTACCAAGAGACCCAGTACTTC.

At least ten counts were recorded for this clone. V is TRBV18 and J is TRBJ1-1, with D perhaps TRBD1 (5 bases). This CDR3 contains 13 residues. Trimming shortened V by 5 bases and J by 1 base, and 8 bases separated the two germline ends. CDR1 and CDR2 from the germline V gene are KGHSH and LQKENI. The CDR3 loop is CASSLQANTEAFF. In nucleotides, the CDR3 is TGTGCCAGCTCATTACAGGCGAACACTGAAGCTTTCTTT.

This sequence joins TRBV18 and TRBJ1-4; 8 bases are shared with TRBD1. Germline V lookup: CDR1 KGHSH, CDR2 LQKENI. V gave up 5 bases and J gave up 8 bases; unmatched junction bases: 7. This CDR3 is 14 amino acids long. CDR3 loop: CASSEDRVREKLFF. DNA of the CDR3: TGTGCCAGCTCAGAGGACAGGGTGCGCGAAAAACTGTTTTTT.

The CDR3 protein is CASSVAGVIGNSPLHF. CDR3 bases: TGTGCCAGCAGCGTAGCAGGGGTGATAGGGAATTCACCCCTCCACTTT. This chain uses TRBV9 with TRBJ1-6, with D possibly TRBD1 on 6 matching bases. V was trimmed by 0 bases and J by 7 bases, leaving 14 bases between them. The CDR3 spans 16 residues. The V gene's germline CDR1 is SGDLS and CDR2 YYNGEE.

The chain combines TRBV5-6 with TRBJ2-1; unclear D gene. V gave up 4 bases and J gave up 2 bases, with 7 bases separating them. The CDR3 covers 13 residues. CDR1 and CDR2 from the germline V gene are SGHDT and YYEEEE. This CDR3 reads CASSLSTYNEQFF. The CDR3 nucleotides read TGTGCCAGCAGCCTTAGCACCTACAATGAGCAGTTCTTC.

The CDR3 DNA follows: TGCAGTGCTAGAGATGTCGGGACCCAGTACTTC. This gives the protein CSARDVGTQYF. This chain uses TRBV20-1 with TRBJ2-5; no clear D gene. The length of the CDR3 is 11 residues. Germline V gives CDR1 DFQATT, CDR2 SNEGSKA (reference sequence). The germline V and J ends were trimmed by 0 bases and 7 bases, with 6 bases remaining between them.

This clone was observed a handful of times. V is TRBV7-9 and J is TRBJ1-5; 7 nucleotides match TRBD1. The V segment lost 5 bases and the J segment 0 bases; nucleotides outside the gene matches: 4. The CDR3 length is 15 residues. CDR1 is SEHNR, CDR2 FQNEAQ, per germline (reference sequence). Written as DNA, the CDR3 is TGTGCCAGCAGCCACGACAGGGCTAGCAATCAGCCCCAGCATTTT. Its translation is CASSHDRASNQPQHF.

This chain connects TRBV7-9 to TRBJ1-2; 9 nucleotides agree with TRBD1. This CDR3 is built from 15 residues. Germline V gives CDR1 SEHNR, CDR2 FQNEAQ (reference sequence). With V trimmed by 5 bases and J by 8 bases, 12 bases remained unmatched. The CDR3 loop reads CASSHAGTGKKGYTF. The CDR3 DNA follows: TGTGCCAGCAGCCATGCCGGGACAGGGAAGAAAGGCTACACCTTC.

This sequence joins TRBV29-1 and TRBJ2-5, with TRBD2 identical over 7 bases. V dropped 5 bases and J dropped 5; count of bases not matched to a gene: 8. This CDR3 is 13 amino acids long. CDR1 SQVTM and CDR2 ANQGSEA come from the germline V gene. CDR3 sequence (DNA): TGCAGCGTTCTAGATCCGGGGGGTGAGACCCAGTACTTC. Encoded protein: CSVLDPGGETQYF. The variable domain in full, with the rest retrieved from reference TRBV29-1 and TRBJ2-5, is SAVISQKPSRDICQRGTSLTIQCQVDSQVTMMFWYRQQPGQSLTLIATANQGSEATYESGFVIDKFPISRPNLTFSTLTVSNMSPEDSSIYLCSVLDPGGETQYFGPGTRLLVL.

The rearrangement links TRBV6-5 to TRBJ2-2; a possible D gene is TRBD2 (6 bases). V lost 5 bases, J lost 5 bases, and 15 bases lay in between. Germline V gene sequence: CDR1 MNHEY, CDR2 SVGAGI. The CDR3 contains 15 residues. CDR3 DNA: TGTGCCAGCAGTAGGCGTATCCGGGGGACCGGGGAGCTGTTTTTT. Its protein is CASSRRIRGTGELFF.

The rearrangement uses TRBV5-6 and TRBJ2-5; D call uncertain. The CDR3 runs to 14 residues. Germline V gives CDR1 SGHDT, CDR2 YYEEEE. Between the trimmed V and J ends, which lost 5 bases and 5 bases, there was a span of 16 bases. The CDR3 DNA sequence: TGTGCCAGCAGTTCCTCGGTAGTGAGGGAGACCCAGTACTTC. It codes for CASSSSVVRETQYF. Together with reference TRBV5-6 and TRBJ2-5, the CDR3 gives the full variable domain: DAGVTQSPTHLIKTRGQQVTLRCSPKSGHDTVSWYQQALGQGPQFIFQYYEEEERQRGNFPDRFSGHQFPNYSSELNVNALLLGDSALYLCASSSSVVRETQYFGPGTRLLVL.

This chain connects TRBV28 to TRBJ2-5, with D perhaps matching TRBD1 (6 bases). The V end was cut by 4 bases, the J end by 3 bases, with 36 bases between. This CDR3 is built from 22 residues. The germline CDR1 and CDR2 sequences are MDHEN and SYDVKM. The CDR3 loop reads CASSSALRTVGALGVKKETQYF. CDR3 DNA: TGTGCCAGCAGTTCAGCCCTACGGACAGTGGGGGCCCTGGGAGTTAAGAAAGAGACCCAGTACTTC.

This clone was detected once. The DNA for the CDR3 is TGCGCCAGCAGCCGACTAGACCACTACGAGCAGTACTTC. This translates into CASSRLDHYEQYF. The chain couples TRBV5-1 to TRBJ2-7; tentative D call: TRBD2 (6 bases). The CDR3 has 13 residues. Germline CDR1 and CDR2: SGHRS and YFSETQ. V lost 4 bases and J lost 3, with 11 bases in between.

The rearrangement links TRBV11-2 to TRBJ2-2, with D perhaps matching TRBD2 (5 bases). Germline V lookup: CDR1 SGHAT, CDR2 FQNNGV. The CDR3 has 16 residues. The V end lost 1 base, the J end lost 6 bases, and 15 bases lay between the germline ends. The CDR3 DNA reads TGTGCCAGCAGCTTAGTGTTAGCCGGAGGTGCCGGGGAGCTGTTTTTT. Protein product: CASSLVLAGGAGELFF. Complete variable domain (other parts from reference TRBV11-2 and TRBJ2-2): EAGVAQSPRYKIIEKRQSVAFWCNPISGHATLYWYQQILGQGPKLLIQFQNNGVVDDSQLPKDRFSAERLKGVDSTLKIQPAKLEDSAVYLCASSLVLAGGAGELFFGEGSRLTVL.

The chain has TRBV7-8 and TRBJ2-6; 8 nucleotides line up with TRBD1. The J segment lost 1 base and the V segment lost 7 bases, leaving 12 bases of the junction unmatched. CDR3 length: 18 amino acids. From germline, CDR1 is SGHVS and CDR2 FQNEAQ. The CDR3 DNA reads as TGTGCCAGCATCTCGGACAGGGCCTTTGCATCTGGGGCCAACGTCCTGACTTTC. This gives the protein CASISDRAFASGANVLTF. Drawing the rest from reference TRBV7-8 and TRBJ2-6, the complete variable domain is GAGVSQSPRYKVAKRGQDVALRCDPISGHVSLFWYQQALGQGPEFLTYFQNEAQLDKSGLPSDRFFAERPEGSVSTLKIQRTQQEDSAVYLCASISDRAFASGANVLTFGAGSRLTVL.

The genes are TRBV28 and TRBJ2-3, with a tentative D call TRBD1 (5 bases). Germline values: CDR1 MDHEN, CDR2 SYDVKM. This CDR3 comprises 14 residues. V was clipped by 5 bases and J by 0 bases, with 9 bases between them. The CDR3 loop is CASSLRASTDTQYF. The CDR3 DNA follows: TGTGCCAGCAGTCTCAGGGCTAGCACAGATACGCAGTATTTT.

The chain links TRBV29-1 to TRBJ2-1, with 8 bases lining up with TRBD1. Germline-derived CDR1 and CDR2 are SQVTM and ANQGSEA. V lost 5 bases, J lost 7 bases, and 7 bases stayed unmatched. The CDR3 loop spans 13 amino acids. CDR3 DNA: TGCAGCGTTCGCTTGACAGGGGCGAATGAGCAGTTCTTC. Translated: CSVRLTGANEQFF.

There are a few counts of this clone. This chain connects TRBV5-5 to TRBJ1-3; D ambiguous. CDR1 is SGHKS and CDR2 is YYEKEE in the germline V gene (reference sequence). The V end was cut by 6 bases, the J end by 3 bases, with 16 bases between. This CDR3 is 15 amino acids long. CDR3 nucleotide sequence: TGTGCCAGCAATAACCCCAACAGAGTTGGAAACACCATATATTTT. This translates into CASNNPNRVGNTIYF.

This clone was seen once. CDR3 loop: CASSPSGGGGETQYF. The CDR3 DNA reads as TGTGCCAGCAGCCCAAGTGGGGGGGGCGGTGAGACCCAGTACTTC. The chain couples TRBV9 to TRBJ2-5; D might be TRBD2 (7 bases). This CDR3 spans 15 amino acids. The ends were cut back, 4 bases at V and 5 bases at J, with 18 bases in the middle. Looked up from germline, CDR1 is SGDLS and CDR2 is YYNGEE.